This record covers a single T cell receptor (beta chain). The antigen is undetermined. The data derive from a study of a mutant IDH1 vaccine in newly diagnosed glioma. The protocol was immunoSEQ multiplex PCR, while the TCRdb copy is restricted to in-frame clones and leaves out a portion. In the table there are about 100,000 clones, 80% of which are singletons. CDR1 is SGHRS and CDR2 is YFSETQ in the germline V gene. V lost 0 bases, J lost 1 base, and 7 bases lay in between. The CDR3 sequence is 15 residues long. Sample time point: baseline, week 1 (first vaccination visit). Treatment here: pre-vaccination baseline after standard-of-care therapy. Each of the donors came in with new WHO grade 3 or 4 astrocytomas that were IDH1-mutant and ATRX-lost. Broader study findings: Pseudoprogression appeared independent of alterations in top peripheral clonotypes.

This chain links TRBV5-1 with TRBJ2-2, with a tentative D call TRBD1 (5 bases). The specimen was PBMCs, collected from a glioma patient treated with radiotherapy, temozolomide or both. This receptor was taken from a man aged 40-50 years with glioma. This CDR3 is CASSLGGMNTGELFF. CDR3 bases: TGCGCCAGCAGCTTGGGGGGCATGAACACCGGGGAGCTGTTTTTT.